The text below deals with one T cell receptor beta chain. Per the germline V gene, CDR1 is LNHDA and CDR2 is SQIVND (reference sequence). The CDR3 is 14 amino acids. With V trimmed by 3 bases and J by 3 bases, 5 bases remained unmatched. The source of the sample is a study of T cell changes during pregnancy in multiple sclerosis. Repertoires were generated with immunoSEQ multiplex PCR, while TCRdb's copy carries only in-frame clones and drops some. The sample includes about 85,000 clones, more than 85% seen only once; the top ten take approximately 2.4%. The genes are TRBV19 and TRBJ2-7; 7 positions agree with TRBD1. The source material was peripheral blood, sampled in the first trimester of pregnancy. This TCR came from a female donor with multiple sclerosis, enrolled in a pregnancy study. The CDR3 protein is CASSIRGQNYEQYF. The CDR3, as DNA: TGTGCCAGTAGTATCCGGGGACAGAACTACGAGCAGTACTTC.